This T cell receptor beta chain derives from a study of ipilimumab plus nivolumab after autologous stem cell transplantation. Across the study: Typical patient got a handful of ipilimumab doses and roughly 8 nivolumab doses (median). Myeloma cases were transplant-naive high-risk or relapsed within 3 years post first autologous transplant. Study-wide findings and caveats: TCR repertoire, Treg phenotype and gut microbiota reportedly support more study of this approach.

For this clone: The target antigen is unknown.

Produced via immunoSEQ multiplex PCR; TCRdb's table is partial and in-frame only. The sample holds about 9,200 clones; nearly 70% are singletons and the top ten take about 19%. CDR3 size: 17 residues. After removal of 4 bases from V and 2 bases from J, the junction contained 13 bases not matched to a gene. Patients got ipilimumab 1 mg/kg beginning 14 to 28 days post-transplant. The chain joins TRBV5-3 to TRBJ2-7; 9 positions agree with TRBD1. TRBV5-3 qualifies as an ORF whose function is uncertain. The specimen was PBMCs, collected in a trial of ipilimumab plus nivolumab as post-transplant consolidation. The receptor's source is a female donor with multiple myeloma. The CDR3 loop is CARSVRLDRGLTYEQYF. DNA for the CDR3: TGTGCCAGAAGCGTAAGACTGGACAGGGGACTAACCTACGAGCAGTACTTC.